This note documents a single T cell receptor beta chain sequence. This sample was included in a study of blood T cell repertoires in COVID-19. V was clipped by 3 bases and J by 2 bases; unmatched bases: 8. The length of the CDR3 is 17 residues. Germline loops: CDR1 ENHRY, CDR2 SYGVKD. Assay: immunoSEQ multiplex PCR; the TCRdb copy retains only in-frame clones and omits some. The sample carries 90,000 to 120,000 clones, around 83% recorded once. The sequence came from a man in his 70s with acute or convalescent COVID-19. The sequencing input was peripheral blood. The chain joins TRBV10-3 to TRBJ2-7; 12 bases are shared with TRBD2. In DNA form, the CDR3 reads TGTGCCATCAGTGACGGGACTAGCGGGCCACGACCCTACGAGCAGTACTTC. This encodes CAISDGTSGPRPYEQYF.